The clone carrying this T cell receptor beta chain counts as medium-sized. The data belong to a study of spatial heterogeneity in lung cancer. All TCR cDNA molecules were individually tagged with a unique molecular identifier. In TCRdb, the 5' RACE reads were re-called with MiXCR into one record per CDR3 protein. Of about 7,900 distinct CDR3 sequences in the sample, about 4.5% were seen once. The sample's time point: sample taken at primary tumor resection. Donation came from approximately 69 patients with untreated early-stage non-small cell lung cancer. This CDR3 comprises 17 residues. Germline V lookup: CDR1 SEHNR, CDR2 FQNEAQ (reference sequence). V was clipped by 2 bases and J by 0 bases; unmatched bases: 4.

This receptor was taken from a male donor with early-stage non-small cell lung cancer. This rearrangement joins TRBV7-9 to TRBJ2-6, with TRBD1 matching over 7 bases. The material was PBMCs, obtained at surgery. DNA of the CDR3: TGTGCCAGCAGCTTACTGACAGGGCCCTCTGGGGCCAACGTCCTGACTTTC. This codes for CASSLLTGPSGANVLTF.